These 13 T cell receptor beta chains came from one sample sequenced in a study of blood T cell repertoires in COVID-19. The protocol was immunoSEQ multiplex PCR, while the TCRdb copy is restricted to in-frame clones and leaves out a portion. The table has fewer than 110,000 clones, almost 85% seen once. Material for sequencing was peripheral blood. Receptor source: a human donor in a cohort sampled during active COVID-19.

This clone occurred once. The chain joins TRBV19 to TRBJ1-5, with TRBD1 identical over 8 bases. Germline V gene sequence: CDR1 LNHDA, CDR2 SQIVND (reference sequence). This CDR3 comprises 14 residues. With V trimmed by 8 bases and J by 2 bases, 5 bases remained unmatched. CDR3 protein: CASSQGQGNQPQHF. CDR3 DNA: TGTGCCAGTTCCCAGGGACAGGGCAATCAGCCCCAGCATTTT.

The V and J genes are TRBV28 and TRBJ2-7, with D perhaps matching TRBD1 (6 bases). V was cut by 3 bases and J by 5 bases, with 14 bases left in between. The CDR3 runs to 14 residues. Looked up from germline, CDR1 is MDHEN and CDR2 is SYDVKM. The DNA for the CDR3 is TGTGCCAGCAGTTTCGACCAGGGGTCCCACGAGCAGTACTTC. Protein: CASSFDQGSHEQYF.

CDR3 sequence reads: CASSQELGTGNTIYF. The CDR3 bases are TGCGCCAGCAGCCAAGAACTAGGGACTGGAAACACCATATATTTT. V is TRBV4-3 and J is TRBJ1-3; no clear D. There are 15 residues in the CDR3. With 0 bases removed from V and 2 bases from J, the gap between germline ends came to 8 bases. Looked up from germline, CDR1 is LGHNA and CDR2 is YSLEER.

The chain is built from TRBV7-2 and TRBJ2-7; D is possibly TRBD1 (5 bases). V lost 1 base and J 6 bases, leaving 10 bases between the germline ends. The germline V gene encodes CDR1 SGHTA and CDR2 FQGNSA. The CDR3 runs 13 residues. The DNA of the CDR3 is TGTGCCAGCAGCTTAGAAGGGGTTCTCGAGCAGTACTTC. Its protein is CASSLEGVLEQYF.

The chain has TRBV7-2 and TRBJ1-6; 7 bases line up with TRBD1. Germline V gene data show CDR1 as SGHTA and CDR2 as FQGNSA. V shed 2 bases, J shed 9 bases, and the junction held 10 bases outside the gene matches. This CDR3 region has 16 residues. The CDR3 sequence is CASSLRGPERSSPLHF. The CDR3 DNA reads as TGTGCCAGCAGCTTAAGGGGGCCAGAGAGGAGTTCACCCCTCCACTTT.

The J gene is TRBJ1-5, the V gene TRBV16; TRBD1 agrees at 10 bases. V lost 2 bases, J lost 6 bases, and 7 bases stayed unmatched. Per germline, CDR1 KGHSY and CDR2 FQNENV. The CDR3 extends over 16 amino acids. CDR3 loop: CASSQGDRGRGQPQHF. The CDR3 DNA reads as TGTGCCAGCAGCCAAGGGGACAGGGGACGAGGTCAGCCCCAGCATTTT.

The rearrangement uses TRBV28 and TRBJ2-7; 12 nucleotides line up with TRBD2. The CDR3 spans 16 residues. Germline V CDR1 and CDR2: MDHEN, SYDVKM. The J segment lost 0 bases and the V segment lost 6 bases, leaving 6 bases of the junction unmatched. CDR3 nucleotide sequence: TGTGCCAGCAGGGGACCTAGCGGGAGGGTCTCCTACGAGCAGTACTTC. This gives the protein CASRGPSGRVSYEQYF.

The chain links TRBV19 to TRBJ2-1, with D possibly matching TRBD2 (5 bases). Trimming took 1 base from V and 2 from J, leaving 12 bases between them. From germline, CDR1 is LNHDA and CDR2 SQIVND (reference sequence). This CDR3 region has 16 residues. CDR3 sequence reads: CASSIVSAATYNEQFF. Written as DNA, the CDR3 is TGTGCCAGTAGTATAGTTTCAGCGGCCACCTACAATGAGCAGTTCTTC. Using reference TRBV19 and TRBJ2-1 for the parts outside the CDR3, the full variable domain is DGGITQSPKYLFRKEGQNVTLSCEQNLNHDAMYWYRQDPGQGLRLIYYSQIVNDFQKGDIAEGYSVSREKKESFPLTVTSAQKNPTAFYLCASSIVSAATYNEQFFGPGTRLTVL.

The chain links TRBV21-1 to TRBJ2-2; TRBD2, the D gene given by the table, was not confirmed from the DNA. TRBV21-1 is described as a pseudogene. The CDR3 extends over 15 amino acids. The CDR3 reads CASRTWTAGAGELFF. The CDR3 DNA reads TGTGCCAGCAGAACTTGGACTGCGGGGGCCGGGGAGCTGTTTTTT.

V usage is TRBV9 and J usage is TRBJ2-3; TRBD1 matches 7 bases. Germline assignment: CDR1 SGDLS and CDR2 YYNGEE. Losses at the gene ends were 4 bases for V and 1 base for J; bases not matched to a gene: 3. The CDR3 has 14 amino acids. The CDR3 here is CASSSGGGTDTQYF. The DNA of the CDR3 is TGTGCCAGCAGCTCAGGGGGAGGCACAGATACGCAGTATTTT.

CDR3 residues: CASSQGTRLQETQYF. The CDR3 coding sequence is TGCGCCAGCAGCCAAGGGACACGGTTGCAAGAGACCCAGTACTTC. The chain combines TRBV4-1 with TRBJ2-5; maybe TRBD1 (5 bases). The CDR3 is made up of 15 amino acids. The germline V gene has CDR1 MGHRA and CDR2 YSYEKL. With 1 base removed from V and 2 bases from J, the gap between germline ends came to 11 bases.

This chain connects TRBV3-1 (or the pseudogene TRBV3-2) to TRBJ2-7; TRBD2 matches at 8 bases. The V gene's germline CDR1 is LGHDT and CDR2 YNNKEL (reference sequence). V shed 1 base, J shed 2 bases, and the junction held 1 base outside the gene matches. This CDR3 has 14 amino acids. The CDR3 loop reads CASSQAGGPYEQYV. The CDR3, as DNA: TGTGCCAGCAGCCAAGCGGGAGGGCCCTACGAGCAGTACGTC.

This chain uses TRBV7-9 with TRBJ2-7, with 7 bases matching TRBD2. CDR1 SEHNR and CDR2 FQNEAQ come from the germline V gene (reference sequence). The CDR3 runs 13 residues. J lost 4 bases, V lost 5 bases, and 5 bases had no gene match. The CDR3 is CASSQTSRYEQYF. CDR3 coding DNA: TGTGCCAGCAGCCAGACTAGCAGGTACGAGCAGTACTTC.